The clone carrying this T cell receptor (beta chain) was recorded only once. Between the trimmed V and J ends, which lost 8 bases and 0 bases, there was a span of 10 bases. The CDR3 covers 13 residues. Germline V gene data show CDR1 as MDHEN and CDR2 as SYDVKM. The data were taken from a study of blood T cell repertoires in COVID-19. Donors were grouped by their self-reported clinical history. Original data processing: The authors estimated nucleated cell counts from reference gene primer amplification. The table came from immunoSEQ multiplex PCR; TCRdb's copy has only in-frame clones and leaves some out. Clone size and V and J calls were adopted from that table, with D and trimming inferred from the DNA. Here the sample spans a few hundred thousand clones, around 91% being singletons.

This clonotype was sampled from a man aged 30 to 39 who had been exposed to COVID-19. The chain combines TRBV28 with TRBJ1-1; a weak D match, TRBD1 (5 bases). Sequenced sample: PBMCs or T cells enriched from blood (not recorded which). CDR3 sequence (DNA): TGTGCCAGCCAGGACATATTGAACACTGAAGCTTTCTTT. It encodes CASQDILNTEAFF.